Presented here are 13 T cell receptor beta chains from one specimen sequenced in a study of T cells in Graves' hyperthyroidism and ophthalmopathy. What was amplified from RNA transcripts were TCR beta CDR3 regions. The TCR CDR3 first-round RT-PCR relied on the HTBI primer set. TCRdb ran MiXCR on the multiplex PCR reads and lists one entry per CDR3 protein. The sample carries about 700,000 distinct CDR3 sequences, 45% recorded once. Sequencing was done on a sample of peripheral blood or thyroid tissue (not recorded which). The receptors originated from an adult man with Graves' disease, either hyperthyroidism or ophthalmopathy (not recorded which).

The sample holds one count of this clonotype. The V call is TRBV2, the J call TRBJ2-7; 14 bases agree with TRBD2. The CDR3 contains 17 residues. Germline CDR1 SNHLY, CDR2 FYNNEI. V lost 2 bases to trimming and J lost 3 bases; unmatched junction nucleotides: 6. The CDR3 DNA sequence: TGTGCCAGCAGTGAATCGGGACTAGCGGGGGATTACTACGAGCAGTACTTC. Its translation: CASSESGLAGDYYEQYF.

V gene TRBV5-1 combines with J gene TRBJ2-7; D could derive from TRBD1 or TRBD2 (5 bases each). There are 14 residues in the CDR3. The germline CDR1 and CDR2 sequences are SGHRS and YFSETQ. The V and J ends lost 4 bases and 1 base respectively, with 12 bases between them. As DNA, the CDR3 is TGCGCCAGCAGCCCCTGGGACGGATCCTACGAGCAGTACTTC. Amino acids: CASSPWDGSYEQYF. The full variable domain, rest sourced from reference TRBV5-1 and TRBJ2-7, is KAGVTQTPRYLIKTRGQQVTLSCSPISGHRSVSWYQQTPGQGLQFLFEYFSETQRNKGNFPGRFSGRQFSNSRSEMNVSTLELGDSALYLCASSPWDGSYEQYFGPGTRLTVT.

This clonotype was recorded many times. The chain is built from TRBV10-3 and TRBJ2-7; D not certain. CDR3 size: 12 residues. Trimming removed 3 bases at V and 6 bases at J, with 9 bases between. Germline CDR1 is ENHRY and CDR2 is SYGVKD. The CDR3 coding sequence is TGTGCCATCAGTGACTTTCTAAGCGAGCAGTACTTC. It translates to CAISDFLSEQYF.

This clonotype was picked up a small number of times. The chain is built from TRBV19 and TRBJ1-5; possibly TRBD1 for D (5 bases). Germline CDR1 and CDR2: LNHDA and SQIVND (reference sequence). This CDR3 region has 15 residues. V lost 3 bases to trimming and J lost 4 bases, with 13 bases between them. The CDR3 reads CASSINRQGNQPQHF. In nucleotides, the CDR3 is TGTGCCAGTAGTATTAATCGGCAGGGAAATCAGCCCCAGCATTTT.

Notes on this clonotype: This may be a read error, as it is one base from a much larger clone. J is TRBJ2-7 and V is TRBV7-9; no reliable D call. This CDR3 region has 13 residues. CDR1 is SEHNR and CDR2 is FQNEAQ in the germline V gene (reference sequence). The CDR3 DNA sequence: TGTGCCAGCAGTGGACGGGCCTCCTACGAGCGGTACTTC. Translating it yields CASSGRASYERYF.

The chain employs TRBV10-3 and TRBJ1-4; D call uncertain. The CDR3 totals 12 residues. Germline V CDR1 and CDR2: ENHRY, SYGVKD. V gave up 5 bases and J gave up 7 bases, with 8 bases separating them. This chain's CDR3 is CAISSTGEKLFF. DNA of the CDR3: TGTGCCATCAGTTCCACCGGTGAAAAACTGTTTTTT.

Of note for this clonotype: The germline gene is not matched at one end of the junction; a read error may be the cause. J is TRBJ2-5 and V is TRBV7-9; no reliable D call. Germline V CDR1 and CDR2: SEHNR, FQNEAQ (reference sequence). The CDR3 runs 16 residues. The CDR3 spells CASSQDPGSAQETQYF. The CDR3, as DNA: TGCGCCAGCAGCCAAGATCCTGGGTCGGCGCAAGAGACCCAGTACTTC.

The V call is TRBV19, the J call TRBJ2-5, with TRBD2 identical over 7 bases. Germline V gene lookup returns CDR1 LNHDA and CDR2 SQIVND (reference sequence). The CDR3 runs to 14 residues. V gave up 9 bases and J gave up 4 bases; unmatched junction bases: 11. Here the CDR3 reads CASSAWEGSETQYF. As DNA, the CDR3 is TGTGCCAGCTCAGCGTGGGAGGGATCAGAGACCCAGTACTTC.

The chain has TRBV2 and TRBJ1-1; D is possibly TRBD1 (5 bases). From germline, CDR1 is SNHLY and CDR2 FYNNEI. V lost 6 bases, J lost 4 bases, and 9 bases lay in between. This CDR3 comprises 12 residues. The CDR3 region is CASRGRATEAFF. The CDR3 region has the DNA TGTGCCAGCAGGGGGCGAGCCACTGAAGCTTTCTTT.

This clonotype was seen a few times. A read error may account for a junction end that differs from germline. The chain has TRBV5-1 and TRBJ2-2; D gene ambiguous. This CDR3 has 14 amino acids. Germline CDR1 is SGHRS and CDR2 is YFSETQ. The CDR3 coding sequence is TGTGCCAGCAGCTTAGCTTTGAACACCGGGGAGCTGTTTTTT. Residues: CASSLALNTGELFF.

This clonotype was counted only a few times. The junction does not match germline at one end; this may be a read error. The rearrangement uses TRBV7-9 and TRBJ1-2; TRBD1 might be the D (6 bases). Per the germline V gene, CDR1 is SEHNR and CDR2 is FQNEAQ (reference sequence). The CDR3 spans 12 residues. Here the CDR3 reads CASSSSRGTSSF. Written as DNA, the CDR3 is TGTGCCAGCAGCTCTAGCCGCGGGACATCCTCCTTC.

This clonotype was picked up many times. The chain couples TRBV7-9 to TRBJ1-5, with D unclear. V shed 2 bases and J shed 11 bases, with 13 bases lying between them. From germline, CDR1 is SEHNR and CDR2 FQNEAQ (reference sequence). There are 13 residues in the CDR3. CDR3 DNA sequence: TGTGCCAGCAGCTTATACACTGCGACGGCCCAGCATTTT. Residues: CASSLYTATAQHF.

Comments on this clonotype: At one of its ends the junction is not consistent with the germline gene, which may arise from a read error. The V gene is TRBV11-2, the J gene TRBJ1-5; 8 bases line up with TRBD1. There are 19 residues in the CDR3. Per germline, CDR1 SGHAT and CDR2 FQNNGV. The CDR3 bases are TGTGCCAGCAGCTTTTCCGGACAGGGTGGGCGTTTGAGCAAACAGCCCCAGCATTTT. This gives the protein CASSFSGQGGRLSKQPQHF.